The clone carrying this T cell receptor beta chain was picked up a small number of times. Its antigen is not known. The data were obtained in a study of molecular identifiers for immune sequencing clone quantification. Points from the study as a whole: Jurkat TCR RNA spiked in from one cell reportedly remained identifiable amid about 1 million naive cells. Should identical TCR molecules share a barcode, the sizes of highly expanded clones could be underestimated.

Both previously described methods and listed TCR primers were employed to make bulk TCR libraries. TCRdb re-derived calls from the PCR reads in MiXCR, one entry per CDR3 protein. The sample records 7,500 to 9,500 distinct CDR3 sequences, over 13% being singletons. Sorting recovered naive CD8 T cells on a CD8+CD4-CCR7+CD45RA+ profile. Germline V gene lookup returns CDR1 MNHEY and CDR2 SVGAGI. The CDR3 length is 13 residues. Deletions cut 5 bases from V and 5 bases from J, with 12 bases between. This TCR came from a human donor in good health. Some libraries in this study had Jurkat cell RNA spiked in. Sequencing was performed on naive CD8+ T cells from blood, with Jurkat cell RNA spiked in. The subset: FACS-sorted CD8+CD4-CCR7+CD45RA+ naive T cells. V gene TRBV6-5 combines with J gene TRBJ1-1; possible D gene TRBD1, 5 bases. The CDR3 DNA follows: TGTGCCAGCAGTACCCCACAGGTAACTGAAGCTTTCTTT. Translating it yields CASSTPQVTEAFF.